The 11 T cell receptor beta chains reported below all come from one sample, sequenced in a study of blood T cell repertoires in COVID-19. TCRdb's copy holds only in-frame clones and misses some; the assay was immunoSEQ multiplex PCR. The sample holds approximately 470,000 clones, 87% seen once. Sequencing used PBMCs or T cells enriched from blood (not recorded which). The source is a woman aged 18-29 years who had recovered from COVID-19.

This chain connects TRBV5-1 to TRBJ2-3, with 7 positions matching TRBD2. V shed 5 bases, J shed 1 base, and the junction held 1 base outside the gene matches. CDR3 size: 13 residues. Per the germline V gene, CDR1 is SGHRS and CDR2 is YFSETQ. Written as DNA, the CDR3 is TGCGCCAGCAGGGGAGGGGGCACAGATACGCAGTATTTT. The encoded protein is CASRGGGTDTQYF.

This rearrangement joins TRBV5-6 to TRBJ1-2; D uncertain. The length of the CDR3 is 16 residues. CDR1 is SGHDT, CDR2 YYEEEE, per germline. V lost 0 bases and J 3 bases, leaving 15 bases between the germline ends. CDR3 loop: CASSLARLLWDYGYTF. The DNA for the CDR3 is TGTGCCAGCAGCTTGGCAAGACTCCTGTGGGACTATGGCTACACCTTC.

This clone was detected a few times. CDR3 DNA sequence: TGTGCCAGCAGTGAAGCGCACGGGGACGAGCAGTACTTC. This sequence encodes CASSEAHGDEQYF. The rearrangement links TRBV6-1 to TRBJ2-7, with D possibly being TRBD2 (5 bases). Trimming took off 0 bases at V and 5 bases at J, with 8 bases between the two ends. The germline CDR1 and CDR2 sequences are MNHNS and SASEGT. CDR3 length: 13 residues.

V usage is TRBV28 and J usage is TRBJ1-1, with 9 bases matching TRBD1. With V trimmed by 4 bases and J by 0 bases, 0 bases remained unmatched. The CDR3 consists of 14 residues. Germline CDR1 and CDR2: MDHEN and SYDVKM. CDR3 coding DNA: TGTGCCAGCAGTTGGACAGGGGTGAACACTGAAGCTTTCTTT. Translating gives CASSWTGVNTEAFF.

A word on this clone: Other nucleotide sequences in the sample specify the same CDR3. The chain has TRBV10-2 and TRBJ1-1; D ambiguous. In germline, CDR1 is WSHSY, CDR2 SAAADI. The CDR3 sequence is 14 residues long. V was trimmed by 0 bases and J by 1 base, leaving 6 bases between them. This CDR3 reads CASSESAGNTEAFF. CDR3 DNA sequence: TGCGCCAGCAGTGAGTCGGCAGGGAACACTGAAGCTTTCTTT.

This clone has a single count. This chain connects TRBV29-1 to TRBJ2-5; 8 nucleotides match TRBD2. CDR1 is SQVTM and CDR2 is ANQGSEA in the germline V gene. J gave up 3 bases and V 1 base, and 7 bases lay outside the gene matches. This CDR3 comprises 15 residues. CDR3 sequence reads: CSVEGEAGVEETQYF. The CDR3 region has the DNA TGCAGCGTTGAAGGGGAAGCGGGGGTAGAAGAGACCCAGTACTTC.

The chain recombines TRBV5-5 with TRBJ2-7, with TRBD1 identical over 9 bases. The junction had 6 bases not matched to a gene; V was cut back by 5 bases and J by 6 bases. Germline values: CDR1 SGHKS, CDR2 YYEKEE (reference sequence). The CDR3 spans 13 residues. CDR3 amino acids: CASRRTGVAEQYF. CDR3 bases: TGTGCCAGCAGGCGGACAGGGGTGGCCGAGCAGTACTTC.

The chain uses TRBV19 and TRBJ2-5; 10 positions agree with TRBD1. V was pared by 5 bases and J by 5 bases, with 8 bases of the junction left unmatched. In germline, CDR1 is LNHDA, CDR2 SQIVND (reference sequence). The CDR3 runs 15 residues. The CDR3 DNA reads as TGTGCCAGTAGTCCCTGGACAGGGGGGTGGGAGACCCAGTACTTC. Translating it yields CASSPWTGGWETQYF. The full variable domain, completed using reference TRBV19 and TRBJ2-5, is DGGITQSPKYLFRKEGQNVTLSCEQNLNHDAMYWYRQDPGQGLRLIYYSQIVNDFQKGDIAEGYSVSREKKESFPLTVTSAQKNPTAFYLCASSPWTGGWETQYFGPGTRLLVL.

The chain combines TRBV28 with TRBJ1-1; possibly TRBD1 for D (5 bases). Germline lookup yields CDR1 MDHEN and CDR2 SYDVKM. The CDR3 runs 13 residues. Deletions cut 8 bases from V and 1 base from J, with 11 bases between. The CDR3 coding sequence is TGTGCCAGCGGTTGGGGGGAGAACACTGAAGCTTTCTTT. Translation gives CASGWGENTEAFF.

The chain combines TRBV6-1 with TRBJ2-7; 8 positions agree with TRBD1. The CDR3 contains 15 residues. Trimming at V came to 1 base and at J to 2 bases, leaving 4 bases not matched to a gene. The germline V gene encodes CDR1 MNHNS and CDR2 SASEGT. The CDR3 is CASSEVGRGPYEQYF. CDR3 coding DNA: TGTGCCAGCAGTGAAGTGGGCAGGGGGCCCTACGAGCAGTACTTC.

The V call is TRBV4-1, the J call TRBJ1-6; TRBD1 is a possible D gene (6 bases). Trimming pared 4 bases from V and 11 bases from J, leaving 18 bases between. Germline V gives CDR1 MGHRA, CDR2 YSYEKL. The CDR3 has 15 residues. The CDR3 DNA reads TGCGCCAGCAGCCCCCTGCCAGGGGAAAGGACACCCCTCCACTTT. Its protein is CASSPLPGERTPLHF.